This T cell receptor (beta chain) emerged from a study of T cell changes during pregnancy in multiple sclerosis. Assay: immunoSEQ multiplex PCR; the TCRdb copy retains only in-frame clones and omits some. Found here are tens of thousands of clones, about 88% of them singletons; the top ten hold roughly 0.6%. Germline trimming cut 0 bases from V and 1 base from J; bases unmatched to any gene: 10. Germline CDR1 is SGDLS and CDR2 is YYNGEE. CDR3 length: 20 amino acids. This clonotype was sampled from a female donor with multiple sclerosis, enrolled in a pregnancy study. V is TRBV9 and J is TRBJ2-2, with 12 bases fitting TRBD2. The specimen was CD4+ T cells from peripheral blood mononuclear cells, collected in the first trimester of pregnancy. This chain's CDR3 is CASSVGLAGARHLNTGELFF. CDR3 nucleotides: TGTGCCAGCAGCGTAGGACTAGCGGGAGCAAGACATCTGAACACCGGGGAGCTGTTTTTT.